The rows below give T cell receptor beta chains drawn from one sample of a study of T cells after yellow fever vaccination. TCRdb re-derived calls from the 5' RACE reads in MiXCR, one entry per CDR3 protein. Of 120,000 or so distinct CDR3 sequences detected, nearly 15% appear once; the ten largest clones hold 43%. This specimen consisted of CD8+ T cells sorted from PBMCs, obtained 5 days after the yellow fever booster vaccination. The receptor source for this set is a man between 18 and 29 years old who received the YFV17D yellow fever vaccine. Both conserved end residues are part of each CDR3. A D gene is named only where the DNA matches it firmly. Only some rows state a clone size, as once, few, many or a class for expanded clones.

>TRBJ2-1|TRBV29-1|few|NA
CSADSYGEQFF
TGCAGCGCCGACAGCTATGGTGAGCAGTTCTTC
>TRBJ2-3|TRBV6-5|once|TRBD1
CASSFHRGAVTQYF
TGTGCCAGCAGTTTTCACAGGGGCGCAGTTACGCAGTATTTT
>TRBJ1-5|TRBV4-1|few|NA
CASSQDPANNQPQHF
TGCGCCAGCAGCCAAGATCCAGCCAACAATCAGCCCCAGCATTTT
>TRBJ2-7|TRBV6-5|few|TRBD1
CASYTGDRGSYEQYF
TGTGCCAGCTACACAGGGGACAGGGGATCCTACGAGCAGTACTTC
>TRBJ1-4|TRBV7-8|few|NA
CASSPLIQANEKLFF
TGTGCCAGCAGCCCATTGATACAGGCAAATGAAAAACTGTTTTTT
>TRBJ2-1|TRBV11-3|NA|NA
CASSSGGFNEQFF
TGTGCCAGCAGCTCAGGAGGCTTCAATGAGCAGTTCTTC
>TRBJ1-5|TRBV6-6|NA|NA
CASTYSLGNQPQHF
TGTGCCAGCACCTACTCCCTTGGGAATCAGCCCCAGCATTTT
>TRBJ2-2|TRBV7-9|few|NA
CASSFGGAWELFF
TGTGCCAGCAGCTTCGGAGGGGCCTGGGAGCTGTTTTTT
>TRBJ2-7|TRBV6-1|few|TRBD2
CASSVSLAGTWSSYEQYF
TGTGCCAGCAGTGTGTCTCTAGCGGGGACCTGGAGCTCCTACGAGCAGTACTTC
>TRBJ2-1|TRBV12-3/TRBV12-4|few|NA
CASSPLLNEQFF
TGTGCCAGCAGCCCCCTTCTCAATGAGCAGTTCTTC
>TRBJ2-3|TRBV9|few|TRBD2
CASSPGTSGRPTDTQYF
TGTGCCAGCAGCCCAGGGACTAGCGGGCGACCCACAGATACGCAGTATTTT
>TRBJ2-7|TRBV19|few|TRBD2
CASSYTGTSGVYEQYF
TGTGCCAGTAGTTACACCGGGACTAGCGGAGTCTACGAGCAGTACTTC
>TRBJ2-2|TRBV6-5|few|NA
CASSYGGYGELFF
TGTGCCAGCAGTTACGGTGGTTACGGGGAGCTGTTTTTT
>TRBJ1-2|TRBV29-1|NA|NA
CSALGLSEDGYTF
TGCAGCGCTCTGGGGCTGAGTGAGGATGGCTACACCTTC
>TRBJ2-5|TRBV29-1|NA|TRBD2
CSVESASGEIQETQYF
TGCAGCGTTGAAAGTGCTAGCGGGGAGATACAAGAGACCCAGTACTTC